The 27 T cell receptor beta chains listed next were all sequenced from one sample in a study of cytomegalovirus exposure and HLA in healthy donors. Primers for the PCR totalled 60 Vbeta and 13 Jbeta. Only in-frame clones appear in the TCRdb table, and some are missing; sequencing was by immunoSEQ multiplex PCR. This listing includes about 190,000 clones. The sequencing sample was made of PBMCs. These receptors originate from a woman aged 25 to 39 in good health and CMV-seropositive.

Comment on this clone: This sample includes further DNA sequences coding for the same CDR3. This sequence joins TRBV27 and TRBJ1-5, with D possibly TRBD1 on 5 matching bases. The germline V gene has CDR1 MNHEY and CDR2 SMNVEV (reference sequence). The CDR3 consists of 14 residues. Trimming left V 0 bases short and J 2 bases short, with 5 bases between. Here the CDR3 DNA reads TGTGCCAGCAGTTTATCAGGGGGCAATCAGCCCCAGCATTTT. Its translation: CASSLSGGNQPQHF.

The chain combines TRBV19 with TRBJ1-5, with a possible D match to TRBD1 (6 bases). The germline V gene has CDR1 LNHDA and CDR2 SQIVND (reference sequence). V lost 6 bases to trimming and J lost 2 bases, with 11 bases between them. This CDR3 is 14 amino acids long. The CDR3 DNA is TGTGCCAGTAGACCCTCAGGGGGCAATCAGCCCCAGCATTTT. This codes for CASRPSGGNQPQHF.

The CDR3 reads CASSPGSSKNIQYF. In DNA form, the CDR3 reads TGCGCCAGTAGCCCAGGCAGCTCCAAAAACATTCAGTACTTC. The chain carries TRBV5-1 and TRBJ2-4; D ambiguous. Germline V gene lookup returns CDR1 SGHRS and CDR2 YFSETQ. The CDR3 runs 14 residues. Deletions cut 8 bases from V and 2 bases from J, with 14 bases between.

The J gene is TRBJ2-2, the V gene TRBV4-1; a possible D gene is TRBD2 (7 bases). The CDR3 covers 21 residues. CDR1 is MGHRA, CDR2 YSYEKL, per germline. Trimming shortened V by 2 bases and J by 1 base, and 26 bases separated the two germline ends. CDR3 in amino acids: CASSQISAGARTRLNTGELFF. The CDR3 nucleotides read TGCGCCAGCAGCCAAATTTCTGCAGGGGCCAGGACTAGACTGAACACCGGGGAGCTGTTTTTT.

Written as DNA, the CDR3 is TGTGCCAGCAGCCGAGACAGGGGGCTGATTGGGGGCTACACCTTC. This codes for CASSRDRGLIGGYTF. This chain connects TRBV5-6 to TRBJ1-2, with 10 positions matching TRBD1. The length of the CDR3 is 15 residues. Germline V lookup: CDR1 SGHDT, CDR2 YYEEEE. The V and J ends lost 4 bases and 8 bases, in that order; junction bases with no gene match: 11.

The chain joins TRBV15 to TRBJ2-3; TRBD2 matches 13 bases. Germline loops: CDR1 LNHNV, CDR2 YYDKDF (reference sequence). The CDR3 covers 16 residues. With V trimmed by 1 base and J by 4 bases, 2 bases remained unmatched. The CDR3: CATSRGLAGGSDTQYF. Here the CDR3 DNA reads TGTGCCACCAGCAGAGGACTAGCGGGGGGTTCAGATACGCAGTATTTT. The whole variable domain, remainder taken from reference TRBV15 and TRBJ2-3, is DAMVIQNPRYQVTQFGKPVTLSCSQTLNHNVMYWYQQKSSQAPKLLFHYYDKDFNNEADTPDNFQSRRPNTSFCFLDIRSPGLGDTAMYLCATSRGLAGGSDTQYFGPGTRLTVL.

The chain has TRBV6-6 and TRBJ2-7, with a weak D call TRBD1 (5 bases). Germline lookup yields CDR1 MNHNY and CDR2 SVGAGI (reference sequence). V lost 7 bases to trimming and J lost 2 bases, with 15 bases between them. CDR3 size: 14 residues. DNA of the CDR3: TGTGCCAGCACCCAATTCCTAGGGGCCTACGAGCAGTACTTC. As protein: CASTQFLGAYEQYF.

In nucleotides, the CDR3 is TGTGCCAGCAGCTTGGCCACAGGGGTGAACACTGAAGCTTTCTTT. Its translation: CASSLATGVNTEAFF. The chain recombines TRBV11-3 with TRBJ1-1, with 7 bases identical to TRBD1. V trimming: 3 bases; J trimming: 0 bases; junction bases outside the gene matches: 4. Germline lookup yields CDR1 SGHNT and CDR2 YENEEA. This CDR3 region has 15 residues.

This chain connects TRBV18 to TRBJ1-3, with 9 bases identical to TRBD1. The CDR3 has 19 amino acids. Unmatched junction bases numbered 14, after V lost 4 bases and J lost 1 base. Germline values: CDR1 KGHSH, CDR2 LQKENI. CDR3 sequence: CASSRMDTGGAGSGNTIYF. The CDR3 nucleotides are TGTGCCAGCTCACGGATGGACACAGGGGGCGCGGGGTCTGGAAACACCATATATTTT.

The chain employs TRBV6-5 and TRBJ1-4, with D unclear. This CDR3 is built from 14 residues. Germline assignment: CDR1 MNHEY and CDR2 SVGAGI. Trimming left V 9 bases short and J 6 bases short, with 17 bases between. CDR3 residues: CASKRNMADEKLFF. Here the CDR3 DNA reads TGTGCCAGTAAACGAAATATGGCGGATGAAAAACTGTTTTTT.

V gene TRBV7-8 combines with J gene TRBJ2-2; D ambiguous. Trimming took 1 base from V and 13 from J, leaving 4 bases between them. Germline assignment: CDR1 SGHVS and CDR2 FQNEAQ. The CDR3 length is 10 residues. Here the CDR3 reads CASSLDTLFF. CDR3 DNA sequence: TGTGCCAGCAGCTTAGACACGCTGTTTTTT.

The chain couples TRBV9 to TRBJ2-7; possibly TRBD1 for D (6 bases). There are 15 residues in the CDR3. Germline V gives CDR1 SGDLS, CDR2 YYNGEE. With 4 bases removed from V and 3 bases from J, the gap between germline ends came to 17 bases. The CDR3 DNA sequence: TGTGCCAGCAGCCTCACAGGGTCAGGGTTCTACGAGCAGTACTTC. It is translated as CASSLTGSGFYEQYF.

J is TRBJ1-1 and V is TRBV6-1, with D perhaps TRBD1 (6 bases). The CDR3 totals 12 residues. Trimming stripped 10 bases from V and 5 bases from J, with 14 bases between. CDR1 and CDR2 from the germline V gene are MNHNS and SASEGT. CDR3 loop: CATNRDRTEAFF. The CDR3, as DNA: TGTGCCACCAACAGGGACCGTACTGAAGCTTTCTTT.

This sequence joins TRBV15 and TRBJ2-7; TRBD2 matches at 9 bases. CDR3 size: 15 residues. V shed 0 bases, J shed 6 bases, and the junction held 6 bases outside the gene matches. Germline V gene sequence: CDR1 LNHNV, CDR2 YYDKDF (reference sequence). CDR3 sequence (DNA): TGTGCCACCAGCAGAGATCTGGCGGGAGGGGCCGAGCAGTACTTC. It specifies CATSRDLAGGAEQYF.

The CDR3 loop reads CASLGTGRYNGYTF. As DNA, the CDR3 is TGTGCCAGCCTGGGGACAGGAAGATACAATGGCTACACCTTC. The chain is built from TRBV6-6 and TRBJ1-2, with 8 bases lining up with TRBD1. The CDR3 extends over 14 amino acids. The trim removed 8 bases at V and 6 bases at J, leaving 11 bases unmatched. Per germline, CDR1 MNHNY and CDR2 SVGAGI (reference sequence).

The chain links TRBV7-9 to TRBJ2-7; D might be TRBD2 (5 bases). Germline CDR1 and CDR2: SEHNR and FQNEAQ (reference sequence). The CDR3 is 15 residues long. V lost 5 bases, J lost 6 bases, and 20 bases lay in between. Here the CDR3 DNA reads TGTGCCAGCAGCGAGGGTTGGAGTAGGTCGTCCGAGCAGTACTTC. This codes for CASSEGWSRSSEQYF.

This sequence joins TRBV10-3 and TRBJ2-5; 7 bases map to TRBD1. Losses at the gene ends were 3 bases for V and 5 bases for J; bases not matched to a gene: 9. The CDR3 is 15 residues long. The germline CDR1 and CDR2 sequences are ENHRY and SYGVKD. The DNA for the CDR3 is TGTGCCATCAGTGAACGGGACAGCAGAGGGGAGACCCAGTACTTC. This codes for CAISERDSRGETQYF.

The CDR3 nucleotides are TGCGCCAGCGCCCCCGCCCAGTCACTATCCGGCAATCAGCCCCAGCATTTT. Translating it yields CASAPAQSLSGNQPQHF. The chain is built from TRBV5-1 and TRBJ1-5, with no clear D. This CDR3 is 17 amino acids long. V was shortened by 7 bases and J by 2 bases, with 22 bases between the two germline ends. CDR1 SGHRS and CDR2 YFSETQ come from the germline V gene.

V is TRBV28 and J is TRBJ1-1, with D unclear. Germline CDR1 is MDHEN and CDR2 is SYDVKM. The CDR3 runs to 14 residues. The germline V and J ends were trimmed by 2 bases and 3 bases, with 10 bases remaining between them. CDR3: CASSLRRWDTEAFF. CDR3 coding DNA: TGTGCCAGCAGTTTAAGGAGGTGGGACACTGAAGCTTTCTTT.

The V gene is TRBV5-5, the J gene TRBJ1-2; no definite D call. This CDR3 region has 13 residues. The V and J ends lost 6 bases and 6 bases respectively, with 15 bases between them. CDR1 SGHKS and CDR2 YYEKEE come from the germline V gene (reference sequence). The CDR3 sequence: CASIERHTHGYTF. As DNA, the CDR3 is TGTGCCAGCATCGAACGACATACCCATGGCTACACCTTC.

V is TRBV28 and J is TRBJ2-3, with TRBD2 as a possible D gene (5 bases). The germline V and J ends were trimmed by 6 bases and 8 bases, with 12 bases remaining between them. The CDR3 contains 12 residues. The germline CDR1 and CDR2 sequences are MDHEN and SYDVKM. The CDR3 sequence: CASSTPRGTQYF. DNA of the CDR3: TGTGCCAGCAGCACCCCCCGGGGTACGCAGTATTTT.

The chain uses TRBV7-2 and TRBJ2-5; possible D gene TRBD2, 6 bases. The germline V and J ends were trimmed by 5 bases and 1 base, with 14 bases remaining between them. The germline V gene has CDR1 SGHTA and CDR2 FQGNSA. The CDR3 length is 15 residues. The CDR3 bases are TGTGCCAGCAGCGACGTTAGACTAGGCCAAGAGACCCAGTACTTC. Its protein product is CASSDVRLGQETQYF.

V is TRBV11-3 and J is TRBJ2-7, with 7 bases that match TRBD2. Trimming cost V 2 bases and J 6 bases; bases outside gene matches: 10. Germline V gene sequence: CDR1 SGHNT, CDR2 YENEEA. This CDR3 has 15 amino acids. In nucleotides, the CDR3 is TGTGCCAGCAGCTTAACGGCAGGGACGGGAGGCGAGCAGTACTTC. Residues: CASSLTAGTGGEQYF.

The V gene is TRBV14, the J gene TRBJ1-2, with D unclear. Per germline, CDR1 SGHDN and CDR2 FVKESK. V dropped 0 bases and J dropped 3 bases, with 14 bases sitting between them. This CDR3 has 16 amino acids. CDR3 DNA: TGTGCCAGCAGCCAAGAAAGTCGTGGAGGGTACTATGGCTACACCTTC. Encoded protein: CASSQESRGGYYGYTF.

The chain carries TRBV28 and TRBJ2-7, with TRBD1 matching 7 bases. The CDR3 consists of 14 residues. Trimming took 4 bases from V and 3 from J; bases not matched to a gene: 6. Germline V gene data show CDR1 as MDHEN and CDR2 as SYDVKM. As DNA, the CDR3 is TGTGCCAGCAGTTCCAGAGACAGGGACTACGAGCAGTACTTC. Protein: CASSSRDRDYEQYF.

The V and J genes are TRBV7-8 and TRBJ2-5; 7 nucleotides match TRBD1. Looked up from germline, CDR1 is SGHVS and CDR2 is FQNEAQ. This CDR3 comprises 16 residues. Trimming at V came to 5 bases and at J to 1 base, leaving 10 bases not matched to a gene. In DNA, the CDR3 is TGTGCCAGCAGCCGTTACAGGGGATTTTTCCAAGAGACCCAGTACTTC. Amino acids: CASSRYRGFFQETQYF.

The genes are TRBV18 and TRBJ1-5, with 9 bases fitting TRBD1. This CDR3 contains 14 residues. With 3 bases clipped from V and 4 bases from J, the junction kept 1 base outside the gene matches. Germline V gene lookup returns CDR1 KGHSH and CDR2 LQKENI. In nucleotides, the CDR3 is TGTGCCAGCTCACCCGGGACAGGGAATCAGCCCCAGCATTTT. It specifies CASSPGTGNQPQHF.